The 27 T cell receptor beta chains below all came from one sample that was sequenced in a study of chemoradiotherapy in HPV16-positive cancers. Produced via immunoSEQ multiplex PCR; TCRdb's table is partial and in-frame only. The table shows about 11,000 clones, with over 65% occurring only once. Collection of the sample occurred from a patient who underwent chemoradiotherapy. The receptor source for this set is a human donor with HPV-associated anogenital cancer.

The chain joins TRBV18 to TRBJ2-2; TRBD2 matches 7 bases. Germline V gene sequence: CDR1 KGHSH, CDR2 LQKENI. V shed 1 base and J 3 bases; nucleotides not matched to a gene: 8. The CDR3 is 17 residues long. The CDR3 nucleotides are TGTGCCAGCTCACCACGGCTTCTAGCGGACTACACCGGGGAGCTGTTTTTT. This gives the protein CASSPRLLADYTGELFF.

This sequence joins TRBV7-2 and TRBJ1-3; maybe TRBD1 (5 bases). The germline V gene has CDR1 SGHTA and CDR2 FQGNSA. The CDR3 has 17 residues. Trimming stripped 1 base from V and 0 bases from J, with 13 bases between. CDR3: CASSLGPQGVSGNTIYF. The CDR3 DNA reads TGTGCCAGCAGCTTAGGGCCTCAGGGCGTCTCTGGAAACACCATATATTTT.

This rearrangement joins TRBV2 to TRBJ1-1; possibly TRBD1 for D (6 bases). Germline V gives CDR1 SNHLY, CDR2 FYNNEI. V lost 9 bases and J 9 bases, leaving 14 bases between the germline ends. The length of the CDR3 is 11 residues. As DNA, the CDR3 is TGTGCCAGTTCCTCTGGACAGAAAGCTTTCTTT. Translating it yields CASSSGQKAFF. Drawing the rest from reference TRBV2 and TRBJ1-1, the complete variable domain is EPEVTQTPSHQVTQMGQEVILRCVPISNHLYFYWYRQILGQKVEFLVSFYNNEISEKSEIFDDQFSVERPDGSNFTLKIRSTKLEDSAMYFCASSSGQKAFFGQGTRLTVV.

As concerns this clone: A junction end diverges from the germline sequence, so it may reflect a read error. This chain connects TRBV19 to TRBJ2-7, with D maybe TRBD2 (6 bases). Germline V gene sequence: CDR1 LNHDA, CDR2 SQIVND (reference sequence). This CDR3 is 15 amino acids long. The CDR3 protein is CASSIGGGSAYEQYF. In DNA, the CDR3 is TGTGCCAGTAGCATAGGAGGAGGGTCCGCCTACGAGCAGTACTTC.

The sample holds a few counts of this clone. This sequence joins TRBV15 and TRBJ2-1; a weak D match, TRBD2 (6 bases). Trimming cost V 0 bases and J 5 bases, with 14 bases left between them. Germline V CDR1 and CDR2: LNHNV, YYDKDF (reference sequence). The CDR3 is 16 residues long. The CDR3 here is CATSRDFWGGDNEQFF. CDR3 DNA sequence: TGTGCCACCAGCAGAGATTTTTGGGGAGGAGACAATGAGCAGTTCTTC.

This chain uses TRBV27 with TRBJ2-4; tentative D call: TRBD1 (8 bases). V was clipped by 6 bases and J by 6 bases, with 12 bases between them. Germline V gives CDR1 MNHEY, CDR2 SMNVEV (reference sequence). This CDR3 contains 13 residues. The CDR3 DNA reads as TGTGCCAGCAGAACAGGGGGGGTAAACATTCAGTACTTC. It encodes CASRTGGVNIQYF.

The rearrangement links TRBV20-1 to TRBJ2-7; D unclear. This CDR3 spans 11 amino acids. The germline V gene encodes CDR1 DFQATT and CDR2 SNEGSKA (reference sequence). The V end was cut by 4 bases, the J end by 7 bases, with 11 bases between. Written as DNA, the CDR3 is TGCAGTGCTACAATGGACCCGGAGCAGTACTTC. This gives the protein CSATMDPEQYF.

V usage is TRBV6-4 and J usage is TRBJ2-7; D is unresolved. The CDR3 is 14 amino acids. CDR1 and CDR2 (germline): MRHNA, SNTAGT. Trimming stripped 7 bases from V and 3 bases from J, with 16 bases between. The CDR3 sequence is CASIGRPQFYEQYF. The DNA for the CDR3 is TGTGCCAGCATTGGACGGCCGCAGTTCTACGAGCAGTACTTC.

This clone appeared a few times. The CDR3: CASSLTHLQQETQYF. The CDR3 DNA reads TGTGCCAGCAGCTTAACGCATCTGCAGCAAGAGACCCAGTACTTC. The genes are TRBV7-9 and TRBJ2-5; D ambiguous. Germline values: CDR1 SEHNR, CDR2 FQNEAQ (reference sequence). The CDR3 is made up of 15 amino acids. The germline V and J ends were trimmed by 2 bases and 2 bases, with 12 bases remaining between them.

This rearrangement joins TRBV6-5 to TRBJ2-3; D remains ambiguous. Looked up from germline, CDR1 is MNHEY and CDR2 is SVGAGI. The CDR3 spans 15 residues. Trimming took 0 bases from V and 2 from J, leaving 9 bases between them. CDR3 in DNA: TGTGCCAGCAGTTACTCTGGCTACTCCACAGATACGCAGTATTTT. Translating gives CASSYSGYSTDTQYF.

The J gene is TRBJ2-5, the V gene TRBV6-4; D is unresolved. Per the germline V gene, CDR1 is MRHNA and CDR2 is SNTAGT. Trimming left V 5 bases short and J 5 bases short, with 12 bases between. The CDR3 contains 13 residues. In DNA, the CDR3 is TGTGCCAGCAGTCTTGCCGTTGGGGAGACCCAGTACTTC. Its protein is CASSLAVGETQYF.

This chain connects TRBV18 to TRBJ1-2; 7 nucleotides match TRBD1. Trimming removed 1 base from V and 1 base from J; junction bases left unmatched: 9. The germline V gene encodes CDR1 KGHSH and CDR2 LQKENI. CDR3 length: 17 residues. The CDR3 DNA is TGTGCCAGCTCACCACTACAAGGGGGCAAAGTTAACTATGGCTACACCTTC. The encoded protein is CASSPLQGGKVNYGYTF.

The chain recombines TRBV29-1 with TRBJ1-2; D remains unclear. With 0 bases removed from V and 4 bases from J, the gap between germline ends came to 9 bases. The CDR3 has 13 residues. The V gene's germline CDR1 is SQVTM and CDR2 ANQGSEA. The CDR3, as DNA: TGCAGCGTTGAAGATCTCGCCCCCTATGGCTACACCTTC. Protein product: CSVEDLAPYGYTF. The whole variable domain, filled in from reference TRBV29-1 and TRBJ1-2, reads SAVISQKPSRDICQRGTSLTIQCQVDSQVTMMFWYRQQPGQSLTLIATANQGSEATYESGFVIDKFPISRPNLTFSTLTVSNMSPEDSSIYLCSVEDLAPYGYTFGSGTRLTVV.

For the CDR3, the DNA is TGTGCCAGCAGCTTGAGATTAGGGGACTATGGCTACACCTTC. This translates into CASSLRLGDYGYTF. This chain uses TRBV5-6 with TRBJ1-2; possibly TRBD1 for D (5 bases). The CDR3 loop spans 14 amino acids. The V end lost 1 base, the J end lost 3 bases, and 10 bases lay between the germline ends. Per the germline V gene, CDR1 is SGHDT and CDR2 is YYEEEE.

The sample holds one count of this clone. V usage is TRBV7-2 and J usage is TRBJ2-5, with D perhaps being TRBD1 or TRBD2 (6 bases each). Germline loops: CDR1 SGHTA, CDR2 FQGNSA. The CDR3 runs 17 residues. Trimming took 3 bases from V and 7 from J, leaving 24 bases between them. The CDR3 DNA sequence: TGTGCCAGCAGCTTCCACCCCTCGGAGGGGGGACCGCGGACCCAGTACTTC. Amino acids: CASSFHPSEGGPRTQYF.

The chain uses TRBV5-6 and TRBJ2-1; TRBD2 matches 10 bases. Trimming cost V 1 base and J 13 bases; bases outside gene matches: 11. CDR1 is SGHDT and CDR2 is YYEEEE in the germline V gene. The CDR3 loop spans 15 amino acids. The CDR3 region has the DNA TGTGCCAGCAGCTTGAAGTTGGCTAGCGGGGGTTCTCAGTTCTTC. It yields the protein CASSLKLASGGSQFF.

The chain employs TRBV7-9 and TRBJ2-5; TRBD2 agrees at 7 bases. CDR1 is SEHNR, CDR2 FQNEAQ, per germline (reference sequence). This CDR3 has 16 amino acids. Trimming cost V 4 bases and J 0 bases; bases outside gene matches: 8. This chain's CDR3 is CASSSWTRRDQETQYF. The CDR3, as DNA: TGTGCCAGCAGCTCTTGGACTAGAAGGGACCAAGAGACCCAGTACTTC.

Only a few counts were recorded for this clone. DNA of the CDR3: TGTGCCAGCAGACGAACTTCTACTCCCGGGGAGCTGTTTTTT. It encodes CASRRTSTPGELFF. This sequence joins TRBV2 and TRBJ2-2; D uncertain. Germline-derived CDR1 and CDR2 are SNHLY and FYNNEI. Between the trimmed V and J ends, which lost 6 bases and 6 bases, there was a span of 14 bases. CDR3 length: 14 residues.

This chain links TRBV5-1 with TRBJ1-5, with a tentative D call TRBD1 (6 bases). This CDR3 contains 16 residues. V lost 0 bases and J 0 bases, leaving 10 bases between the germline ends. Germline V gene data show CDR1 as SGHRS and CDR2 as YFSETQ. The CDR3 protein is CASSLEGGASNQPQHF. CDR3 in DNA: TGCGCCAGCAGCTTGGAGGGGGGGGCTAGCAATCAGCCCCAGCATTTT.

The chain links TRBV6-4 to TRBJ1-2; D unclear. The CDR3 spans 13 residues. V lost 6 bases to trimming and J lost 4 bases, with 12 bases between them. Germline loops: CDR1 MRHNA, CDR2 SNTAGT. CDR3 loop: CASRPGPLYGYTF. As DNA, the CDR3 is TGTGCCAGCAGGCCAGGCCCCCTCTATGGCTACACCTTC.

CDR3 residues: CARSCPGGRNYEQYF. DNA for the CDR3: TGTGCCAGAAGCTGCCCTGGTGGGAGAAACTACGAGCAGTACTTC. V gene TRBV7-5 combines with J gene TRBJ2-7; the D call TRBD2 from the table was never checked on the DNA. TRBV7-5 constitutes a pseudogene. This CDR3 contains 15 residues.

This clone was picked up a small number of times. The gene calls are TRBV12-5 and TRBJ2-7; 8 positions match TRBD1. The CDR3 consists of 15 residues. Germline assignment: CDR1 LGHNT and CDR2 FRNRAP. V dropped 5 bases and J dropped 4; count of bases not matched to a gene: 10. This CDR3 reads CASGTGQGVGYEQYF. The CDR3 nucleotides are TGTGCTAGTGGTACTGGACAGGGCGTCGGGTACGAGCAGTACTTC.

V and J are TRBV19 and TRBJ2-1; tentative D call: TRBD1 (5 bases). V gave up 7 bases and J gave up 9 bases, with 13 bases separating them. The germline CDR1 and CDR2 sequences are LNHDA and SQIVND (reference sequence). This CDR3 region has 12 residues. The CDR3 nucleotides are TGTGCCAGTACTAAGGGGATAGGTGAGCAGTTCTTC. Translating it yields CASTKGIGEQFF.

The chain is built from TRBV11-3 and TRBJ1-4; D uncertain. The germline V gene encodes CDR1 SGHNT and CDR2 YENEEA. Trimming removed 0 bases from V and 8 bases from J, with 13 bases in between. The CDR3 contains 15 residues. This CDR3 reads CASSLDPAIGEKLFF. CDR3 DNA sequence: TGTGCCAGCAGCTTAGATCCTGCCATCGGGGAAAAACTGTTTTTT.

DNA for the CDR3: TGTGCCAGCAGCTTCGGCAGGAGCACAGATACGCAGTATTTT. Its protein is CASSFGRSTDTQYF. The chain employs TRBV7-9 and TRBJ2-3, with D unclear. V dropped 3 bases and J dropped 0 bases, with 7 bases sitting between them. Germline V gene data show CDR1 as SEHNR and CDR2 as FQNEAQ (reference sequence). This CDR3 region has 14 residues. The variable domain in full, with the rest retrieved from reference TRBV7-9 and TRBJ2-3, is DTGVSQNPRHKITKRGQNVTFRCDPISEHNRLYWYRQTLGQGPEFLTYFQNEAQLEKSRLLSDRFSAERPKGSFSTLEIQRTEQGDSAMYLCASSFGRSTDTQYFGPGTRLTVL.

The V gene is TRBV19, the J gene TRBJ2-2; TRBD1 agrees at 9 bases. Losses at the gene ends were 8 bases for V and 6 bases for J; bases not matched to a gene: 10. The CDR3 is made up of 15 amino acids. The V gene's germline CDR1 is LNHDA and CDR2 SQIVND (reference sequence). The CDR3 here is CASRQGEVEAGELFF. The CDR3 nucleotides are TGTGCCAGTCGACAGGGGGAGGTTGAGGCCGGGGAGCTGTTTTTT.

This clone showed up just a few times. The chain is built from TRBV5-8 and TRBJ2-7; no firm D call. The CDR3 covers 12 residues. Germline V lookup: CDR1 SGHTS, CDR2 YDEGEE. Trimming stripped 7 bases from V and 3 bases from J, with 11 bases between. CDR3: CASRYTNYEQYF. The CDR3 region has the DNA TGTGCCAGCCGCTACACCAACTACGAGCAGTACTTC.